This TCR beta chain was sequenced for a study of T-cell reconstitution after alpha-beta-depleted transplantation in children. This sample's TCRbeta library carried unique molecular identifier barcodes. MiXCR, run by TCRdb on the PCR reads, gives a single entry per CDR3 protein. The repertoire holds approximately 340,000 distinct CDR3 sequences, with 10% as singletons. This clonotype was picked up many times. This CDR3 spans 14 amino acids. Specimen: PBMCs from the stem cell graft donor, collected from the stem cell graft. This TCR derives from a human donor who donated a stem cell graft to a child with acute lymphoblastic leukemia. The V gene is TRBV21-1, the J gene TRBJ1-2. TRBV21-1 is a known pseudogene. The CDR3 loop is CASSKAWTGYGYTF. In DNA form, the CDR3 reads TGTGCCAGCAGCAAAGCGTGGACTGGTTATGGCTACACCTTC.